This paragraph covers one T cell receptor beta chain sequence. This record comes from a study of shared clonotypes between healthy human individuals. CDR1 and CDR2 (germline): LNHDA, SQIVND (reference sequence). Trimming took off 5 bases at V and 4 bases at J, with 14 bases between the two ends. The CDR3 consists of 14 residues. Assay: immunoSEQ multiplex PCR; the TCRdb copy retains only in-frame clones and omits some. This repertoire shows about 340,000 clones, 73% found once; its top ten account for around 9.3%. The sequenced sample consisted of memory CD4+ T cells sorted from blood. This sample's subset: CD45RA-negative fraction. This sequence joins TRBV19 and TRBJ1-2; D is unresolved. This TCR came from a man aged 30 to 39 in good health. This chain's CDR3 is CASSAGVRSYGYTF. The CDR3 DNA sequence: TGTGCCAGTAGTGCAGGCGTCCGGAGCTATGGCTACACCTTC.